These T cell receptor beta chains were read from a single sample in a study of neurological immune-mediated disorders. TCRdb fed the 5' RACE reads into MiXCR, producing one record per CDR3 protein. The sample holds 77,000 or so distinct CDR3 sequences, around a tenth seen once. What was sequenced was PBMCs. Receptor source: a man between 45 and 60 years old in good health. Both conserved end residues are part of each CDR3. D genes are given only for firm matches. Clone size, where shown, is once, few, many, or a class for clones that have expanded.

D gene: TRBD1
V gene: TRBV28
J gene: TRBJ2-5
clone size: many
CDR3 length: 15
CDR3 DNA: TGTGCCAGCAGTTTAGGGACAGGGGGCTTGGAGACCCAGTACTTC
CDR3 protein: CASSLGTGGLETQYF

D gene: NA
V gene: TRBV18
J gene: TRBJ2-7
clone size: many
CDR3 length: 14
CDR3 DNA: TGTGCCAGCTCCGTCCAGGCTAGCTCCTACGAGCAGTACTTC
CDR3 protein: CASSVQASSYEQYF

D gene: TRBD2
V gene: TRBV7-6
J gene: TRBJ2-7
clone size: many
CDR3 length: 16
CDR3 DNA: TGTGCCAGCAGCCGCGGTAGCGGGGCTATTACTTACGAGCAGTACTTC
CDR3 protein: CASSRGSGAITYEQYF

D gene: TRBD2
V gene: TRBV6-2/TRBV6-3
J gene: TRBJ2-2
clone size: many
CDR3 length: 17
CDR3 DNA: TGTGCCAGCAGTCGCCCCTCCCCCCCAGCGGGGGTCGGGGAGCTGTTTTTT
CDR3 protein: CASSRPSPPAGVGELFF

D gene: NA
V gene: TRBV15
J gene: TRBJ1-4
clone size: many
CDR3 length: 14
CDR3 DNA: TGTGCCACCAGCAGAGATGCCAGGAATGAAAAACTGTTTTTT
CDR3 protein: CATSRDARNEKLFF

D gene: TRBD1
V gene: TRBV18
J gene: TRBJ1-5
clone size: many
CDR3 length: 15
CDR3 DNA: TGTGCCAGCTCAGCGACGGACAGGGAGGATCAGCCCCAGCATTTT
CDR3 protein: CASSATDREDQPQHF

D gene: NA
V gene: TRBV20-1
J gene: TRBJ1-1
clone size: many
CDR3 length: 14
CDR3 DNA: TGCAGTGCTAGGGTTGGGGGCCCGAACACTGAAGCTTTCTTT
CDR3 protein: CSARVGGPNTEAFF

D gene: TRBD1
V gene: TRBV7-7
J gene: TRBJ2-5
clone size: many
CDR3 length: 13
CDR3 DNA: TGTGCCAGCAGCCTAACAGGGGTGGAGACCCAGTACTTC
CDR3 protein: CASSLTGVETQYF

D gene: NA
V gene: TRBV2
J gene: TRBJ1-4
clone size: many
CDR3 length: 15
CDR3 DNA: TGTGCCAGCAGTGAATGGACTTTGGGAGGTGAAAAACTGTTTTTT
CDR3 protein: CASSEWTLGGEKLFF

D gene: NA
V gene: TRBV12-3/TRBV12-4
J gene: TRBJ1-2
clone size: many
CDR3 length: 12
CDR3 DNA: TGTGCCAGCAGTTGGGCAGGACGTGGCTACACCTTC
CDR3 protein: CASSWAGRGYTF

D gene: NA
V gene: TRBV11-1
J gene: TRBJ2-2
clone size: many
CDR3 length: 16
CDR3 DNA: TGTGCCAGCAGCTTATGGGCCGGGCGAAACACCGGGGAGCTGTTTTTT
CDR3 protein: CASSLWAGRNTGELFF

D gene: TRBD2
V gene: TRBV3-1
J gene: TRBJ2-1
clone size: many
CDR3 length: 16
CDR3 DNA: TGTGCCAGTAGCGTAGACGGGACTAGCGGGCTCAATGAGCAGTTCTTC
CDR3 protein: CASSVDGTSGLNEQFF

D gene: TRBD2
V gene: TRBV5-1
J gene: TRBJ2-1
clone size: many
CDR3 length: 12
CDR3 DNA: TGCGCCAGCAGCGGGGGGACTAGTGAGCAGTTCTTC
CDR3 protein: CASSGGTSEQFF

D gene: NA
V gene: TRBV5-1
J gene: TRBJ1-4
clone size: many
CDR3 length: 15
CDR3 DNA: TGCGCCAGCAGCTTGGAGGGGCGACGAGATGAAAAACTGTTTTTT
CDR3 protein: CASSLEGRRDEKLFF

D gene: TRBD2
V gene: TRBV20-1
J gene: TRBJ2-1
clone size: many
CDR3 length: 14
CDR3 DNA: TGCAGTGCTATTAGCGGGGGGGCCTACAATGAGCAGTTCTTC
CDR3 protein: CSAISGGAYNEQFF

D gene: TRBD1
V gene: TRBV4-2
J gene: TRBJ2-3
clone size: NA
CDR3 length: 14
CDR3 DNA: TGTGCCAGCAGTCAAGGACAGGACACAGATACGCAGTATTTT
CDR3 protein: CASSQGQDTDTQYF

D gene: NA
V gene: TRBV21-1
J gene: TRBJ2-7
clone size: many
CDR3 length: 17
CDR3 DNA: TGTGCCAGCAGCCCGCGGCAGGTGCACCCGAGCTCCTACGAGCAGTACTTC
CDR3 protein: CASSPRQVHPSSYEQYF

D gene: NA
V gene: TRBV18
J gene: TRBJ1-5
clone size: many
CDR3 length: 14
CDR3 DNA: TGTGCCAGCTCCCCGGGTATGAGCAATCAGCCCCAGCATTTT
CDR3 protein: CASSPGMSNQPQHF

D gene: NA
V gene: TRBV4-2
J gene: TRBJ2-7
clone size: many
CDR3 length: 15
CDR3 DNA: TGTGCCAGCAGCCAAGGAACGGAGAGCTCCTACGAGCAGTACTTC
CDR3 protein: CASSQGTESSYEQYF

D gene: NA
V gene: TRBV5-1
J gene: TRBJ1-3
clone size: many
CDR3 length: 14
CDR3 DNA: TGCGCCAGCAGCTCCGGGGGAACTGGAAACACCATATATTTT
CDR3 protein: CASSSGGTGNTIYF

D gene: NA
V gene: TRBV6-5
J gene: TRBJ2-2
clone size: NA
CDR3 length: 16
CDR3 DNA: TGTGCCAGCAGTTTCGGTGCGGGACAGCCCACCGGGGAGCTGTTTTTT
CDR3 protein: CASSFGAGQPTGELFF

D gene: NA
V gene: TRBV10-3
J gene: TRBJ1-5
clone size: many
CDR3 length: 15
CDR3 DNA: TGTGCCAGTCGGGGCGAAGGGATGGGCAATCAGCCCCAGCATTTT
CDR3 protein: CASRGEGMGNQPQHF

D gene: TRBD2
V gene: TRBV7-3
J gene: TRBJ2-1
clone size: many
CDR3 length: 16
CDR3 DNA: TGTGCCAGCAGCTCCCGGACTAGCGGGAGTTACAATGAGCAGTTCTTC
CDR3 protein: CASSSRTSGSYNEQFF

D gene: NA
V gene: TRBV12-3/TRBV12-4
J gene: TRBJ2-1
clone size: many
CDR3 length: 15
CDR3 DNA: TGTGCCAGCAGTTCCGGGACCCTAGAGTGGGATGAGCAGTTCTTC
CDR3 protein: CASSSGTLEWDEQFF

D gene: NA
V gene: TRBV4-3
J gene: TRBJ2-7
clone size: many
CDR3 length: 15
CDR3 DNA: TGCGCCAGCAGCCAACCCCGGGGAGAGATCCGCGCCGAGTACTTC
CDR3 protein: CASSQPRGEIRAEYF

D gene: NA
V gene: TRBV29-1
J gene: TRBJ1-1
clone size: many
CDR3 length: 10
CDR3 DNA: TGCAGCGTTGGGAGGGACACAGCTTTCTTT
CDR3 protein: CSVGRDTAFF

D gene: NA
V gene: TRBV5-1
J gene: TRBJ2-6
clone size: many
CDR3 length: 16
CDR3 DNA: TGCGCCAGCAGCTTGGGGGAGTTAACTGGGGCCAACGTCCTGACTTTC
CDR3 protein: CASSLGELTGANVLTF

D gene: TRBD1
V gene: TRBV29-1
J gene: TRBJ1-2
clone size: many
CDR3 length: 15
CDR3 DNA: TGCAGCGCCGACGGGACAGGGGAGTCTAACTATGGCTACACCTTC
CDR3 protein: CSADGTGESNYGYTF

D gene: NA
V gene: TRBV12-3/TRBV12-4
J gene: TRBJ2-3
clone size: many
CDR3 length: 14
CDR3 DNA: TGTGCCAGCAGTTTGGAGGGAGTTACAGATACGCAGTATTTT
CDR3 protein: CASSLEGVTDTQYF

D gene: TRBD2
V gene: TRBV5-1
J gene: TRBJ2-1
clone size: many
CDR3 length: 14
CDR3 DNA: TGCGCCAGCAGCCTCTCCCGGCGGGAGGCAGAGCAGTTCTTC
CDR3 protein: CASSLSRREAEQFF

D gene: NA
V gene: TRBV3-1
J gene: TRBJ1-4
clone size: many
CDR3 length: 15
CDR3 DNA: TGTGCCAGCAGCCCAGTGGGAAGGACTAATGAAAAACTGTTTTTT
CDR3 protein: CASSPVGRTNEKLFF

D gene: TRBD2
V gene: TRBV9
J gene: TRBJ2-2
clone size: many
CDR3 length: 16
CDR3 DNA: TGTGCCAGCAGCGTAACTAGCGGGAGGCCGGCCGGGGAGCTGTTTTTT
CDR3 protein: CASSVTSGRPAGELFF

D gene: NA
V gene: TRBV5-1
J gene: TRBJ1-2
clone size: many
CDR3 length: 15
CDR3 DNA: TGCGCCAGCAGCTTGGCCCCCGACAGGTCTTATGGCTACACCTTC
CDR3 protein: CASSLAPDRSYGYTF

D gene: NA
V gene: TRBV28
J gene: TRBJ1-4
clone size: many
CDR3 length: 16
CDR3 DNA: TGTGCCAGCAGCATGGAAGTTGGACGGCTGGATGAAAAACTGTTTTTT
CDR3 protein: CASSMEVGRLDEKLFF

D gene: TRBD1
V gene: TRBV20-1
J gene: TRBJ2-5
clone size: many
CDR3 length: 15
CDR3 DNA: TGCAGTGCTCGGACAGGGGGCACACTAGATGAGACCCAGTACTTC
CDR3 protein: CSARTGGTLDETQYF

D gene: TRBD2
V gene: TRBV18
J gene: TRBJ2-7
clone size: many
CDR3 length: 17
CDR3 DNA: TGTGCCAGCTCACCACCTTGGACTAGCGGGAGGGGGGACGAGCAGTACTTC
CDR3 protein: CASSPPWTSGRGDEQYF

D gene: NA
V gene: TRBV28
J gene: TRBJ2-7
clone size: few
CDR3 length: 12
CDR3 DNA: TGTGCCAGCAGGGCTGACACGCCCGAGCAGTACTTC
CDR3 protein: CASRADTPEQYF